Presented here are 24 T cell receptor beta chains from one specimen sequenced in a study of T-cell reconstitution after alpha-beta-depleted transplantation in children. Unique molecular identifiers were used in preparing the TCRbeta library. TCRdb re-called the PCR reads with MiXCR, one entry per CDR3 protein. The sample shows around 300,000 distinct CDR3 sequences, approximately 20% of them seen only once. This specimen was PBMCs, mostly from graft donor cells, taken 180 days after TCRalphabeta/CD19-depleted stem cell transplant. These receptors were obtained from a male patient under 18 who had a stem cell transplant for acute lymphoblastic leukemia, so the T cells may come from the graft donor.

The table lists this clonotype with a few counts. The CDR3 reads CSARDSGQGFGQPQHF. CDR3 in DNA: TGCAGTGCTAGAGATTCAGGACAGGGGTTCGGACAGCCCCAGCATTTT. The chain employs TRBV20-1 and TRBJ1-5; TRBD1 aligns across 9 bases. Germline CDR1 and CDR2: DFQATT and SNEGSKA (reference sequence). The length of the CDR3 is 16 residues. The V and J ends lost 0 bases and 7 bases, in that order; junction bases with no gene match: 10.

In regard to this clonotype: A read error may produce the germline difference seen at one junction end. The J gene is TRBJ1-1, the V gene TRBV6-1; D is undetermined. Germline CDR1 and CDR2: MNHNS and SASEGT. This CDR3 has 13 residues. CDR3 coding DNA: TGTGCCAGCCGTGATGAGAATCCCCCCGAAGCTTTCTTT. It is translated as CASRDENPPEAFF.

The chain uses TRBV2 and TRBJ2-3, with unresolved D. The length of the CDR3 is 12 residues. Germline V gene data show CDR1 as SNHLY and CDR2 as FYNNEI. V shed 6 bases and J shed 4 bases, with 8 bases lying between them. CDR3 sequence reads: CASRGFSDTQYF. Written as DNA, the CDR3 is TGTGCCAGCAGAGGATTTTCAGATACGCAGTATTTT. Looking up the rest from reference TRBV2 and TRBJ2-3 gives the full variable domain: EPEVTQTPSHQVTQMGQEVILRCVPISNHLYFYWYRQILGQKVEFLVSFYNNEISEKSEIFDDQFSVERPDGSNFTLKIRSTKLEDSAMYFCASRGFSDTQYFGPGTRLTVL.

The V call is TRBV29-1, the J call TRBJ2-5; perhaps TRBD2 as D (5 bases). Per germline, CDR1 SQVTM and CDR2 ANQGSEA. V was pared by 4 bases and J by 2 bases, with 20 bases between. The CDR3 spans 16 residues. For the CDR3, the DNA is TGCAGCGTTGGGAAGGCGCGGAGGACCCTACAAGAGACCCAGTACTTC. It is translated as CSVGKARRTLQETQYF.

This chain links TRBV20-1 with TRBJ2-7; TRBD1 aligns across 8 bases. The CDR3 contains 14 residues. CDR1 is DFQATT and CDR2 is SNEGSKA in the germline V gene (reference sequence). Losses at the gene ends were 0 bases for V and 5 bases for J; bases not matched to a gene: 6. CDR3 protein: CSARDDRGAHEQYF. The DNA for the CDR3 is TGCAGTGCTAGAGATGACAGGGGAGCGCACGAGCAGTACTTC.

About this clonotype itself: Possible read error: a much larger clone is one base away. V is TRBV5-1 and J is TRBJ2-3; 8 nucleotides align to TRBD1. CDR1 and CDR2 (germline): SGHRS, YFSETQ. V shed 3 bases and J 1 base; nucleotides not matched to a gene: 1. The CDR3 runs to 14 residues. The CDR3 sequence is CASSSDRGTDTQYF. CDR3 sequence (DNA): TGCGCCAGCAGCTCGGACAGGGGCACAGATACGCAGTATTTT. The complete variable domain, with remaining parts taken from reference TRBV5-1 and TRBJ2-3, reads KAGVTQTPRYLIKTRGQQVTLSCSPISGHRSVSWYQQTPGQGLQFLFEYFSETQRNKGNFPGRFSGRQFSNSRSEMNVSTLELGDSALYLCASSSDRGTDTQYFGPGTRLTVL.

This clonotype was seen repeatedly, ten times or more. V gene TRBV7-9 combines with J gene TRBJ2-7; D gene unclear. The germline V and J ends were trimmed by 3 bases and 0 bases, with 6 bases remaining between them. CDR1 is SEHNR, CDR2 FQNEAQ, per germline (reference sequence). CDR3 length equals 13 residues. CDR3 nucleotide sequence: TGTGCCAGCAGCTTTACAGCCTCCTACGAGCAGTACTTC. It yields the protein CASSFTASYEQYF.

The chain joins TRBV12-3 or TRBV12-4 to TRBJ1-5; D may be TRBD1 (5 bases). V was shortened by 7 bases and J by 4 bases, with 14 bases between the two germline ends. The length of the CDR3 is 14 residues. As DNA, the CDR3 is TGTGCCAGCAATTCGGGACTCCGTAATCAGCCCCAGCATTTT. Its translation is CASNSGLRNQPQHF.

This chain uses TRBV5-1 with TRBJ1-2; the D gene is possibly TRBD1 (5 bases). The V gene's germline CDR1 is SGHRS and CDR2 YFSETQ. There are 13 residues in the CDR3. V was shortened by 1 base and J by 14 bases, with 18 bases between the two germline ends. The CDR3 spells CASSLWDRYLLTF. The CDR3 DNA sequence: TGCGCCAGCAGCTTGTGGGACCGATACCTACTTACCTTC.

The rearrangement uses TRBV21-1 and TRBJ2-1; whether TRBD2, the table's D call, matches the DNA was not checked. TRBV21-1 is a pseudogene locus. The CDR3 is 17 amino acids. As DNA, the CDR3 is TGTGCCAACGGGGGGACTAGCGGGAGATGGGGATACAATGAGCAGTTCTTC. Translation: CANGGTSGRWGYNEQFF.

The V gene is TRBV2, the J gene TRBJ2-3; 8 bases align to TRBD1. V was clipped by 8 bases and J by 2 bases; unmatched bases: 9. The CDR3 runs 15 residues. CDR1 SNHLY and CDR2 FYNNEI come from the germline V gene. The CDR3 bases are TGTGCCAGCCCTCTCGGACAGGGACCCACAGATACGCAGTATTTT. Residues: CASPLGQGPTDTQYF.

V is TRBV10-1 and J is TRBJ1-5; no clear D gene. CDR3 size: 13 residues. The germline V and J ends were trimmed by 4 bases and 1 base, with 5 bases remaining between them. Germline CDR1 and CDR2: WNHNN and SYGVQD (reference sequence). The CDR3 DNA follows: TGCGCCAGCAGTGCTTTCAGCAATCAGCCCCAGCATTTT. It yields the protein CASSAFSNQPQHF.

The chain couples TRBV5-5 to TRBJ2-7; 10 positions agree with TRBD1. The CDR3 runs 16 residues. V lost 0 bases and J lost 3; bases outside the gene matches: 6. Germline values: CDR1 SGHKS, CDR2 YYEKEE (reference sequence). The CDR3 region has the DNA TGTGCCAGCAGCTTGGCCCCGGGACAGGGGCTCTACGAGCAGTACTTC. Translation gives CASSLAPGQGLYEQYF.

This chain links TRBV5-6 with TRBJ2-7; 7 bases fit TRBD1. Germline loops: CDR1 SGHDT, CDR2 YYEEEE. Trimming took 0 bases from V and 6 from J; bases not matched to a gene: 6. The CDR3 runs to 14 residues. CDR3 in DNA: TGTGCCAGCAGCTTGGGAAGGGGGCGAGTCGAGCAGTACTTC. It encodes CASSLGRGRVEQYF.

V is TRBV27 and J is TRBJ1-2; D possibly corresponds to TRBD1 (6 bases). The V end was cut by 4 bases, the J end by 4 bases, with 10 bases between. This CDR3 region has 13 residues. The V gene's germline CDR1 is MNHEY and CDR2 SMNVEV (reference sequence). The CDR3 is CASSWGAGYGYTF. The CDR3 DNA follows: TGTGCCAGCAGTTGGGGGGCGGGCTATGGCTACACCTTC.

The chain couples TRBV25-1 to TRBJ2-2, with no clear D. Trimming stripped 3 bases from V and 3 bases from J, with 11 bases between. Per germline, CDR1 MGHDK and CDR2 SYGVNS. The CDR3 is 15 residues long. The DNA for the CDR3 is TGTGCCAGCAGTGATTTCCGGGCGCACACCGGGGAGCTGTTTTTT. Translation: CASSDFRAHTGELFF.

This clonotype was counted a few times. The V gene is TRBV3-1, the J gene TRBJ2-7, with 10 positions matching TRBD2. CDR3 length equals 17 residues. The junction had 10 bases not matched to a gene; V was cut back by 0 bases and J by 5 bases. Germline assignment: CDR1 LGHDT and CDR2 YNNKEL (reference sequence). The CDR3 loop reads CASSQDPASGRRNEQYF. The CDR3 DNA is TGTGCCAGCAGCCAAGACCCCGCTAGCGGGAGAAGAAACGAGCAGTACTTC.

There are a few counts of this clonotype. The V call is TRBV15, the J call TRBJ2-1; the D gene is possibly TRBD2 (5 bases). The germline CDR1 and CDR2 sequences are LNHNV and YYDKDF (reference sequence). Trimming cost V 0 bases and J 7 bases, with 10 bases left between them. The CDR3 is 14 amino acids. CDR3 in amino acids: CATSRDLSGNEQFF. CDR3 DNA sequence: TGTGCCACCAGCAGAGATCTCTCGGGAAATGAGCAGTTCTTC.

The chain joins TRBV7-8 to TRBJ2-7; 13 bases agree with TRBD2. The V gene's germline CDR1 is SGHVS and CDR2 FQNEAQ. The CDR3 spans 17 residues. V lost 7 bases to trimming and J lost 3 bases; unmatched junction nucleotides: 12. This chain's CDR3 is CASIPPVGLAGSYEQYF. The CDR3 nucleotides are TGTGCCAGCATCCCACCGGTGGGACTAGCGGGGAGCTACGAGCAGTACTTC.

The chain uses TRBV7-2 and TRBJ2-7, with D hard to call. Trimming removed 5 bases from V and 6 bases from J, with 11 bases in between. Germline CDR1 reads SGHTA; CDR2 reads FQGNSA. This CDR3 has 12 amino acids. CDR3 protein: CASSPQLGEQYF. CDR3 nucleotides: TGTGCCAGCAGCCCTCAACTGGGCGAGCAGTACTTC.

The V and J genes are TRBV21-1 and TRBJ2-2; TRBD1 is the table's D call and was not checked against the DNA. TRBV21-1 is a pseudogene locus. The CDR3 sequence is 16 residues long. In DNA form, the CDR3 reads TGTGCCAGCAGCAGAAGGCTGGCCTCCCGGGGCGGGGAGCTGTTTTTT. Its protein is CASSRRLASRGGELFF.

This chain connects TRBV7-6 to TRBJ2-2; no reliable D call. This CDR3 is built from 16 residues. Germline V gives CDR1 SGHVS, CDR2 FNYEAQ. The V end was cut by 5 bases, the J end by 2 bases, with 15 bases between. The CDR3 spells CASSKRTAANTGELFF. The CDR3 DNA reads TGTGCCAGCAGCAAAAGGACGGCGGCTAACACCGGGGAGCTGTTTTTT.

The V call is TRBV27, the J call TRBJ2-1; 15 bases map to TRBD2. This CDR3 has 19 amino acids. In germline, CDR1 is MNHEY, CDR2 SMNVEV (reference sequence). V shed 4 bases, J shed 7 bases, and the junction held 14 bases outside the gene matches. The CDR3 DNA sequence: TGTGCCAGCAGTTCTCTACTGCGGACTAGCGGGAGGGTTCGGAATGAGCAGTTCTTC. Amino acids: CASSSLLRTSGRVRNEQFF.

The V call is TRBV7-3, the J call TRBJ2-1; TRBD2 agrees at 7 bases. V lost 5 bases to trimming and J lost 7 bases; unmatched junction nucleotides: 14. The CDR3 spans 16 residues. The V gene's germline CDR1 is SGHTA and CDR2 FQGTGA. Here the CDR3 reads CASSPRTRRLGNEQFF. CDR3 DNA: TGTGCCAGCAGCCCCAGGACTAGGAGATTGGGAAATGAGCAGTTCTTC.